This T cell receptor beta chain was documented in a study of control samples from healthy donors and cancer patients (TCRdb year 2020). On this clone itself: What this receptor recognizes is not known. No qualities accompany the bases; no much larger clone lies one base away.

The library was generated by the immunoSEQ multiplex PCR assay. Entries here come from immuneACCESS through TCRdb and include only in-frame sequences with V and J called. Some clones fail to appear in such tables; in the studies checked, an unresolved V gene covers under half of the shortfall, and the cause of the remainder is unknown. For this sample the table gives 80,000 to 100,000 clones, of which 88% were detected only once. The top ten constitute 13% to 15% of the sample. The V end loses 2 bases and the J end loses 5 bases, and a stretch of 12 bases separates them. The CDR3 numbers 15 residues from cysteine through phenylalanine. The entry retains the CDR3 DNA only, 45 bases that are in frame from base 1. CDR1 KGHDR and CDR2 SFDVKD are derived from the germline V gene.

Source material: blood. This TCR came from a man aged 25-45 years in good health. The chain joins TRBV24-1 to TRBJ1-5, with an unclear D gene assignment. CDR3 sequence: CATSDSRRRDQPQHF. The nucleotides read TGTGCCACCAGTGATTCCCGACGAAGGGATCAGCCCCAGCATTTT.